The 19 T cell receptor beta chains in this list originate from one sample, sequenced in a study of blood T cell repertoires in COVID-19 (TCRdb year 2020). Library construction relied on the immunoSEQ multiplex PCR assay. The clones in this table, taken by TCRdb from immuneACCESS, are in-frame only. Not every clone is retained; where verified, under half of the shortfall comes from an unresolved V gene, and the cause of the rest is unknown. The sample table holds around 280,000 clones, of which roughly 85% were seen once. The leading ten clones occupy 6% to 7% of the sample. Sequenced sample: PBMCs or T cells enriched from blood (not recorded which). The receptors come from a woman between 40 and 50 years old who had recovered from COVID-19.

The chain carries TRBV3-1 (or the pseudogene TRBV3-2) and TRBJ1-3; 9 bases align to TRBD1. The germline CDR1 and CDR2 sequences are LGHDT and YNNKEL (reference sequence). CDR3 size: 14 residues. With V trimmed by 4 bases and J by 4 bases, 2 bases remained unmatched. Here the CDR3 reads CASSPDRGGNTIYF. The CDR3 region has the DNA TGTGCCAGCAGCCCGGACAGGGGCGGAAACACCATATATTTT.

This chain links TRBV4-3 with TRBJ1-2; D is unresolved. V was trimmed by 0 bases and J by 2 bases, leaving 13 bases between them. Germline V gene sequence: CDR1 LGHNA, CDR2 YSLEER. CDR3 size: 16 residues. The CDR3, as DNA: TGCGCCAGCAGCCAAGAGTCGAGTGGGGAGAACTATGGCTACACCTTC. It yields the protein CASSQESSGENYGYTF.

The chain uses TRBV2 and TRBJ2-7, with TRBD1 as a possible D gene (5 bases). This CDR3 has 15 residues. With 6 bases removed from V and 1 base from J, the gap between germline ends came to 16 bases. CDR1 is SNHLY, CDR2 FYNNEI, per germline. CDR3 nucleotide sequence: TGTGCCAGCAGCATCGACAGAACTGCATCCTACGAGCAGTACTTC. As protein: CASSIDRTASYEQYF. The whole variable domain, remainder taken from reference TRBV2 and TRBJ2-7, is EPEVTQTPSHQVTQMGQEVILRCVPISNHLYFYWYRQILGQKVEFLVSFYNNEISEKSEIFDDQFSVERPDGSNFTLKIRSTKLEDSAMYFCASSIDRTASYEQYFGPGTRLTVT.

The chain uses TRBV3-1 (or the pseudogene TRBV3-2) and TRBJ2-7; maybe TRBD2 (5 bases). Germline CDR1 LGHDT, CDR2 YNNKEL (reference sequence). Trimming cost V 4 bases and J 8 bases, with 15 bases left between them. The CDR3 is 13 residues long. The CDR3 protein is CASSPGWTDKQYF. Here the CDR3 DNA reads TGTGCCAGCAGCCCCGGCTGGACTGATAAGCAGTACTTC.

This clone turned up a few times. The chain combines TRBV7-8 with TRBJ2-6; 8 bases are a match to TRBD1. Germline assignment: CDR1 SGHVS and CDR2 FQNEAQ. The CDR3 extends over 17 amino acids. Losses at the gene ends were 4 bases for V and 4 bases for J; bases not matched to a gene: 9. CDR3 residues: CASSSRGRWEGANVLTF. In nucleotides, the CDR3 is TGTGCCAGCAGCTCCAGGGGGCGATGGGAAGGGGCCAACGTCCTGACTTTC.

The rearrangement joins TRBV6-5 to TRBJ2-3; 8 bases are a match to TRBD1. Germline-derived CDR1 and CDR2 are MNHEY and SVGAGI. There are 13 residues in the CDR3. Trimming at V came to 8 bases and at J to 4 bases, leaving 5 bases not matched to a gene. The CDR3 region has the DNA TGTGCCAGCGGGAGGACAGGGTCAGATACGCAGTATTTT. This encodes CASGRTGSDTQYF.

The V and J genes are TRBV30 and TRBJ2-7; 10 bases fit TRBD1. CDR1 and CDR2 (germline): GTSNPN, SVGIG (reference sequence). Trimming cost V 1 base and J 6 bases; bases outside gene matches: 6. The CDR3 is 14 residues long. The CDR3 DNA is TGTGCCTGGAGTGGGGGGACAGGGGTTAGCGAGCAGTACTTC. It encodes CAWSGGTGVSEQYF.

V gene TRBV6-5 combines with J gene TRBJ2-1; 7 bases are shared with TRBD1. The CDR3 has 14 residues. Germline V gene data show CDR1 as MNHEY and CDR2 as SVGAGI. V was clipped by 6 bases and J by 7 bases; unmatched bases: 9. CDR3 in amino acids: CASRRNRGRNEQFF. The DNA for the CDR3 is TGTGCCAGCAGGAGGAACAGGGGACGGAATGAGCAGTTCTTC.

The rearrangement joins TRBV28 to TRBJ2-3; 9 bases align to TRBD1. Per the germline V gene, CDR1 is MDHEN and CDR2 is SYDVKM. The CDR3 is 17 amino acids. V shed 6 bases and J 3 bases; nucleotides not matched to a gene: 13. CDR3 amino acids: CASRIPVGTGKTDTQYF. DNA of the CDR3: TGTGCCAGCAGAATCCCCGTCGGGACAGGGAAAACAGATACGCAGTATTTT. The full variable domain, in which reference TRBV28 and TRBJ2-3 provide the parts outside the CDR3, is DVKVTQSSRYLVKRTGEKVFLECVQDMDHENMFWYRQDPGLGLRLIYFSYDVKMKEKGDIPEGYSVSREKKERFSLILESASTNQTSMYLCASRIPVGTGKTDTQYFGPGTRLTVL.

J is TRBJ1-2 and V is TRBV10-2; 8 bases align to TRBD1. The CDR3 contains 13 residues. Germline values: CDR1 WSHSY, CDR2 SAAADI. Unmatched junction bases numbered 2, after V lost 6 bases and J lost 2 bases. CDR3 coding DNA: TGCGCCAGCAGGACAGGGGCCAACTATGGCTACACCTTC. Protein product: CASRTGANYGYTF.

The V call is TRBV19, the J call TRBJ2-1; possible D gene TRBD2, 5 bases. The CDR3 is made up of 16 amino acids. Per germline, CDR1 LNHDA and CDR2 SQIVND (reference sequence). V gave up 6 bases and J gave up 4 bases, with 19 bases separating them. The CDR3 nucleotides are TGTGCCAGTAGGGCCGAACTAGGGCCAAGTTACAATGAGCAGTTCTTC. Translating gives CASRAELGPSYNEQFF.

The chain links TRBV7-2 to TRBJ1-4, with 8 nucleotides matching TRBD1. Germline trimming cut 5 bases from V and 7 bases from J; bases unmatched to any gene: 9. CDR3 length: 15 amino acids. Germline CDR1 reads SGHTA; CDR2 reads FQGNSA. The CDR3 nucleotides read TGTGCCAGCAGCAGCGACAGGGGTTCCGCTGAAAAACTGTTTTTT. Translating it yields CASSSDRGSAEKLFF.

Here the CDR3 DNA reads TGTGCCAGCAGCCAAGACAGGGAAGCTTTCTTT. Protein product: CASSQDREAFF. The chain employs TRBV12-3 or TRBV12-4 and TRBJ1-1, with D tentatively TRBD1 (6 bases). The V gene lost 6 bases and the J gene lost 8 bases, with 10 bases spanning the gap. The CDR3 loop spans 11 amino acids.

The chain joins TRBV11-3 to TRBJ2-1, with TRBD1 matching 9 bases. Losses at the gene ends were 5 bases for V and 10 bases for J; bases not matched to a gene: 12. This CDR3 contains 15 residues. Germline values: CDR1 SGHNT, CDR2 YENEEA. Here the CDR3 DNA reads TGTGCCAGCAGCCATGGGACAGGGTACGGTGGAGAGCAGTTCTTC. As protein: CASSHGTGYGGEQFF. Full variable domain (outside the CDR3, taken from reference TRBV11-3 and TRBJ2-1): EAGVVQSPRYKIIEKKQPVAFWCNPISGHNTLYWYLQNLGQGPELLIRYENEEAVDDSQLPKDRFSAERLKGVDSTLKIQPAELGDSAVYLCASSHGTGYGGEQFFGPGTRLTVL.

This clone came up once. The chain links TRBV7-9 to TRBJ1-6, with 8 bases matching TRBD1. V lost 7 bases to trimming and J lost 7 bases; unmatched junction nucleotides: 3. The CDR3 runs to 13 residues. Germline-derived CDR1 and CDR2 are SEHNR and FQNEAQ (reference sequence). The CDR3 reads CASTRDRNSPLHF. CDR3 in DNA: TGTGCCAGCACCCGGGACAGGAATTCACCCCTCCACTTT.

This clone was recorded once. In DNA, the CDR3 is TGTGCCAGCAGCCCGAGGGGGACTAGCGTACAACTGTTTTTT. It is translated as CASSPRGTSVQLFF. V is TRBV4-2 and J is TRBJ1-4; a weak D match, TRBD1 (6 bases). The CDR3 sequence is 14 residues long. Trimming pared 4 bases from V and 12 bases from J, leaving 18 bases between. Germline CDR1 is LGHNA and CDR2 is YNFKEQ.

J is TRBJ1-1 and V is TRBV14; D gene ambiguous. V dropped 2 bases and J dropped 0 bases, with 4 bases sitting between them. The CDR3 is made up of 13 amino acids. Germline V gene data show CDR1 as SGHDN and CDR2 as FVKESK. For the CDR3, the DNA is TGTGCCAGCAGCCAACACATGAACACTGAAGCTTTCTTT. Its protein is CASSQHMNTEAFF.

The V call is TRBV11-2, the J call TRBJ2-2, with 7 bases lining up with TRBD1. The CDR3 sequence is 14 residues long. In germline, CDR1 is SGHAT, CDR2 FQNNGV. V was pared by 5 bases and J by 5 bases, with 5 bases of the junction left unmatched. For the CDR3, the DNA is TGTGCCAGCAGCCGGGGACAGTCAACCGGGGAGCTGTTTTTT. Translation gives CASSRGQSTGELFF.

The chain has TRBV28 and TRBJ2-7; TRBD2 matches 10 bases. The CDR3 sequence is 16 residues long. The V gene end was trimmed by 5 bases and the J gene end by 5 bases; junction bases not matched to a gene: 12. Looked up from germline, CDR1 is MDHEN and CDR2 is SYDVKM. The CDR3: CASSLVSGRAFDEQYF. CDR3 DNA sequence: TGTGCCAGCAGTCTCGTAAGCGGGAGGGCCTTCGACGAGCAGTACTTC.